This T cell receptor beta chain stems from a study of T cell responses to AZD1222 COVID-19 vaccine. About the study: Second-dose groups at about 4 or about 12 weeks were pooled. Study-level results: Just six AZD1222 recipients tested seropositive at baseline. Distributed over spike, vaccine-associated CD4 TCRs predominated at 160-218 and 743-854. In the spike-specific TCR repertoire, nearly half reportedly target unmutated variant regions.

Assay used: immunoSEQ multiplex PCR; TCRdb lists only in-frame clones, some missing. The repertoire holds 160,000 or so clones, with approximately 90% as singletons. Comments on this clone: Its antigen is unidentified.

Germline V gene lookup returns CDR1 SGHRS and CDR2 YFSETQ. The CDR3 totals 16 residues. The V segment lost 5 bases and the J segment 7 bases; nucleotides outside the gene matches: 10. The sample was peripheral blood, taken on day 0 of AZD1222 vaccination. The chain uses TRBV5-1 and TRBJ1-5, with 12 bases that match TRBD1. The receptor was derived from an adult in good health. The CDR3, as DNA: TGCGCCAGCAGTTACTCCGGGACAGGGGGCGGACAGCCCCAGCATTTT. Amino acid sequence: CASSYSGTGGGQPQHF.